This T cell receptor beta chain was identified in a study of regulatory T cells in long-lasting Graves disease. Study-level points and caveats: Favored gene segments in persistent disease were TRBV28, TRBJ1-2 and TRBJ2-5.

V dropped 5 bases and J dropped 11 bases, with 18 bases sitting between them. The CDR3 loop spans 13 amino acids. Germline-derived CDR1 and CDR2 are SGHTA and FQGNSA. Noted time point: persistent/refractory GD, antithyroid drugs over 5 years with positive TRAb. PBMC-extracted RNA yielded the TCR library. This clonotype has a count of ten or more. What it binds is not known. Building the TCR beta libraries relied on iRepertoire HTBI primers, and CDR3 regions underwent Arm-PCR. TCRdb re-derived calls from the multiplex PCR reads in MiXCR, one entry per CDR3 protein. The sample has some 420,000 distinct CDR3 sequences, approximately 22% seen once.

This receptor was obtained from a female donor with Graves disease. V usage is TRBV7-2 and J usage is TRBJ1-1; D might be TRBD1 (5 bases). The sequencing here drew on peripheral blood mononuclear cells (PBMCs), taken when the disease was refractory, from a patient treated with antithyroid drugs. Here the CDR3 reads CASSPQGEVRAFF. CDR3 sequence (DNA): TGTGCCAGCAGCCCCCAAGGGGAAGTCAGGGCTTTCTTT. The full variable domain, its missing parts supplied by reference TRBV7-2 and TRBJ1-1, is GAGVSQSPSNKVTEKGKDVELRCDPISGHTALYWYRQSLGQGLEFLIYFQGNSAPDKSGLPSDRFSAERTGGSVSTLTIQRTQQEDSAVYLCASSPQGEVRAFFGQGTRLTVV.